A single sample gave rise to the 6 T cell receptor beta chains below, sequenced in a study of CD8 T cells in ankylosing spondylitis. TCRdb fed the 5' RACE reads into MiXCR, producing one record per CDR3 protein. Of some 200,000 distinct CDR3 sequences listed, 10% to 15% are singletons. The sample comprised blood, either unsorted or a sorted T cell fraction (not recorded which). The source is a male donor with ankylosing spondylitis or in good health (not recorded which).

In this sample, this clonotype turned up many times. The chain combines TRBV6-4 with TRBJ2-3; 8 bases fit TRBD2. V trimming: 4 bases; J trimming: 3 bases; junction bases outside the gene matches: 0. The CDR3 is 13 residues long. The germline gives CDR1 MRHNA, CDR2 SNTAGT. This CDR3 is CASSASGTDTQYF. In nucleotides, the CDR3 is TGTGCCAGCAGTGCTAGCGGGACAGATACGCAGTATTTT.

This clonotype came up many times. The CDR3 spells CASSRTVYEQYF. The CDR3 DNA reads as TGTGCCAGCAGTAGGACTGTCTACGAGCAGTACTTC. The rearrangement uses TRBV12-3 or TRBV12-4 and TRBJ2-7; a weak D match, TRBD2 (5 bases). The CDR3 runs 12 residues. The V and J ends lost 5 bases and 3 bases respectively, with 8 bases between them.

The sample holds many counts of this clonotype. J is TRBJ1-1 and V is TRBV29-1; D is undetermined. Trimming shortened V by 6 bases and J by 3 bases, and 17 bases separated the two germline ends. Germline V gene lookup returns CDR1 SQVTM and CDR2 ANQGSEA. The CDR3 extends over 14 amino acids. CDR3 coding DNA: TGCAGCGTCGTCTTGGAGATGAGGGACACTGAAGCTTTCTTT. Protein: CSVVLEMRDTEAFF.

The chain links TRBV20-1 to TRBJ2-3; D gene ambiguous. There are 11 residues in the CDR3. The V gene lost 0 bases and the J gene lost 3 bases, with 1 base spanning the gap. Per germline, CDR1 DFQATT and CDR2 SNEGSKA (reference sequence). CDR3 sequence reads: CSARETDTQYF. The CDR3 DNA follows: TGCAGTGCTAGAGAGACAGATACGCAGTATTTT.

This clonotype has only a few counts. The gene calls are TRBV27 and TRBJ1-1; D unclear. The CDR3 is 13 residues long. Trimming pared 5 bases from V and 5 bases from J, leaving 12 bases between. Germline-derived CDR1 and CDR2 are MNHEY and SMNVEV (reference sequence). The CDR3 sequence: CASSHRVWTEAFF. In DNA form, the CDR3 reads TGTGCCAGCAGTCACCGGGTTTGGACTGAAGCTTTCTTT.

J is TRBJ2-1 and V is TRBV7-2; 13 bases agree with TRBD2. CDR3 size: 19 residues. After removal of 3 bases from V and 7 bases from J, the junction contained 15 bases not matched to a gene. Germline V CDR1 and CDR2: SGHTA, FQGNSA. In nucleotides, the CDR3 is TGTGCCAGCAGCTTTGCCCGGACTAGCGGGAGCCTCTTGGGGAATGAGCAGTTCTTC. Its protein is CASSFARTSGSLLGNEQFF.